The 29 T cell receptor beta chains below all came from one sample that was sequenced in a study of blood T cell repertoires in COVID-19. Only in-frame clones appear in the TCRdb table, and some are missing; sequencing was by immunoSEQ multiplex PCR. This sample has about 270,000 clones, with roughly 86% found just once. The sample taken for sequencing was PBMCs or T cells enriched from blood (not recorded which). The receptors shown here come from a woman aged 18 to 35 who had recovered from COVID-19.

The genes are TRBV15 and TRBJ2-1; weak D call: TRBD1 (6 bases). Trimming took 6 bases from V and 8 from J, leaving 14 bases between them. The CDR3 has 13 amino acids. CDR1 is LNHNV and CDR2 is YYDKDF in the germline V gene (reference sequence). The CDR3 protein is CATRVQGFDEQFF. In DNA form, the CDR3 reads TGTGCCACCAGAGTACAGGGATTTGATGAGCAGTTCTTC. The entire variable domain, with the rest obtained from reference TRBV15 and TRBJ2-1, is as follows: DAMVIQNPRYQVTQFGKPVTLSCSQTLNHNVMYWYQQKSSQAPKLLFHYYDKDFNNEADTPDNFQSRRPNTSFCFLDIRSPGLGDTAMYLCATRVQGFDEQFFGPGTRLTVL.

This clone came up once. The CDR3 DNA reads as TGTGCCTGGAGATCCGAGGGGGCTGGGGCCAACGTCCTGACTTTC. Protein product: CAWRSEGAGANVLTF. The gene calls are TRBV30 and TRBJ2-6; possibly TRBD1 for D (6 bases). The germline gives CDR1 GTSNPN, CDR2 SVGIG (reference sequence). V dropped 3 bases and J dropped 2 bases, with 11 bases sitting between them. The CDR3 has 15 amino acids.

The chain joins TRBV7-2 to TRBJ2-7, with D tentatively TRBD2 (7 bases). The CDR3 is 15 residues long. Germline CDR1 is SGHTA and CDR2 is FQGNSA. Trimming cost V 2 bases and J 4 bases, with 15 bases left between them. The CDR3 protein is CASSLNREAGYEQYF. Written as DNA, the CDR3 is TGTGCCAGCAGCTTAAACAGGGAAGCGGGATACGAGCAGTACTTC.

As for this clone: The junction shows a germline mismatch at one end, possibly a read error. The rearrangement links TRBV5-4 to TRBJ2-3, with 7 bases aligning to TRBD1. Germline assignment: CDR1 SGHNT and CDR2 YYREEE (reference sequence). CDR3 length: 14 residues. CDR3 protein: CASSYGSQGNTQYF. The DNA for the CDR3 is TGTGCCAGTAGCTACGGATCACAGGGGAATACGCAGTATTTT.

Comment on this clone: At one boundary the junction diverges from the germline segment, which might be a read error. The rearrangement uses TRBV6-1 and TRBJ2-1; TRBD1 aligns across 7 bases. The CDR3 consists of 15 residues. In germline, CDR1 is MNHNS, CDR2 SASEGT. CDR3 DNA sequence: TGTGCCAGCAGAGAAGACAGGGCCGGTTACAATGAGCAGTTCTTC. Residues: CASREDRAGYNEQFF.

The rearrangement joins TRBV7-2 to TRBJ2-3, with a weak D call TRBD2 (5 bases). Germline CDR1 reads SGHTA; CDR2 reads FQGNSA. V lost 8 bases and J 0 bases, leaving 15 bases between the germline ends. The CDR3 is made up of 15 amino acids. The CDR3 coding sequence is TGTGCCAGCTTCCCCTCGGGGATTAGCACAGATACGCAGTATTTT. This translates into CASFPSGISTDTQYF.

This chain links TRBV7-9 with TRBJ2-5; D may be TRBD2 (6 bases). Between the trimmed V and J ends, which lost 5 bases and 5 bases, there was a span of 9 bases. CDR1 SEHNR and CDR2 FQNEAQ come from the germline V gene (reference sequence). The CDR3 consists of 12 residues. Written as DNA, the CDR3 is TGTGCCAGCAGCCCCGGGAGCGAGACCCAGTACTTC. Protein product: CASSPGSETQYF.

The chain is built from TRBV30 and TRBJ1-5; TRBD1 might be the D (5 bases). Per the germline V gene, CDR1 is GTSNPN and CDR2 is SVGIG (reference sequence). The length of the CDR3 is 15 residues. Deletions cut 2 bases from V and 0 bases from J, with 11 bases between. The CDR3 bases are TGTGCCTGGAGTAGGGGTTTATATAGCAATCAGCCCCAGCATTTT. It yields the protein CAWSRGLYSNQPQHF.

The V gene is TRBV11-2, the J gene TRBJ2-7; 14 bases agree with TRBD2. The J segment lost 7 bases and the V segment lost 6 bases, leaving 8 bases of the junction unmatched. Looked up from germline, CDR1 is SGHAT and CDR2 is FQNNGV. The CDR3 runs to 15 residues. DNA of the CDR3: TGTGCCAGCAGGTTACCGGGACTAGCGGGGGAAGAGCAGTACTTC. Translating gives CASRLPGLAGEEQYF.

This chain connects TRBV7-9 to TRBJ2-7, with 7 bases fitting TRBD1. Germline CDR1 reads SEHNR; CDR2 reads FQNEAQ (reference sequence). V lost 6 bases to trimming and J lost 6 bases; unmatched junction nucleotides: 11. This CDR3 is 14 amino acids long. The CDR3 region is CASSVGGRSGEQYF. The CDR3 coding sequence is TGTGCCAGCAGTGTAGGGGGCAGATCGGGCGAGCAGTACTTC.

The V and J genes are TRBV6-5 and TRBJ2-1, with D tentatively TRBD2 (6 bases). The CDR3 extends over 13 amino acids. From germline, CDR1 is MNHEY and CDR2 SVGAGI. V gave up 6 bases and J gave up 15 bases, with 21 bases separating them. The CDR3: CASRTTTFGGWFF. CDR3 DNA sequence: TGTGCCAGCAGAACCACGACTTTCGGAGGGTGGTTCTTC.

V and J are TRBV6-2 or TRBV6-3 and TRBJ2-1; 14 bases line up with TRBD2. The CDR3 spans 16 residues. In germline, CDR1 is MNHEY, CDR2 SVGEGT. With V trimmed by 4 bases and J by 9 bases, 8 bases remained unmatched. The CDR3 loop is CASSSFGLAGGGEQFF. The CDR3 DNA is TGTGCCAGCAGTTCCTTCGGACTAGCGGGGGGAGGTGAGCAGTTCTTC.

The rearrangement links TRBV11-2 to TRBJ2-1; D may be TRBD2 (5 bases). The CDR3 has 15 residues. Between the trimmed V and J ends, which lost 0 bases and 8 bases, there was a span of 14 bases. Germline V gene lookup returns CDR1 SGHAT and CDR2 FQNNGV. CDR3: CASSLDNRGIDEQFF. The DNA of the CDR3 is TGTGCCAGCAGCTTAGATAATCGGGGAATCGATGAGCAGTTCTTC.

The rearrangement links TRBV28 to TRBJ2-2; a weak D match, TRBD2 (6 bases). The CDR3 is 14 amino acids. V lost 6 bases and J 5 bases, leaving 13 bases between the germline ends. The germline CDR1 and CDR2 sequences are MDHEN and SYDVKM. CDR3 bases: TGTGCCAGCAGCCCACAACTAGCAACCGGGGAGCTGTTTTTT. This gives the protein CASSPQLATGELFF.

This rearrangement joins TRBV7-3 to TRBJ2-6, with a possible D match to TRBD1 (6 bases). Germline V lookup: CDR1 SGHTA, CDR2 FQGTGA. The V gene lost 1 base and the J gene lost 0 bases, with 10 bases spanning the gap. CDR3 length equals 17 residues. The CDR3, as DNA: TGTGCCAGCAGCTTAATAGGGGGAAACTCTGGGGCCAACGTCCTGACTTTC. This encodes CASSLIGGNSGANVLTF. The variable domain in full, completed from reference TRBV7-3 and TRBJ2-6, reads GAGVSQTPSNKVTEKGKYVELRCDPISGHTALYWYRQSLGQGPEFLIYFQGTGAADDSGLPNDRFFAVRPEGSVSTLKIQRTERGDSAVYLCASSLIGGNSGANVLTFGAGSRLTVL.

The chain recombines TRBV7-3 with TRBJ2-1, with 7 nucleotides matching TRBD2. Germline loops: CDR1 SGHTA, CDR2 FQGTGA. Trimming cost V 5 bases and J 1 base; bases outside gene matches: 2. The CDR3 loop spans 14 amino acids. CDR3 loop: CASSPAGSYNEQFF. CDR3 in DNA: TGTGCCAGCAGCCCAGCGGGATCCTACAATGAGCAGTTCTTC.

The chain uses TRBV7-2 and TRBJ1-3, with 10 bases identical to TRBD1. CDR3 length: 19 amino acids. Trimming cost V 0 bases and J 0 bases; bases outside gene matches: 8. The germline V gene encodes CDR1 SGHTA and CDR2 FQGNSA. CDR3 nucleotides: TGTGCCAGCAGCTTAGCAGGGACAGGGGCGCCAGTCTCTGGAAACACCATATATTTT. Amino acids: CASSLAGTGAPVSGNTIYF.

This chain uses TRBV4-1 with TRBJ1-1; 8 bases align to TRBD1. Germline lookup yields CDR1 MGHRA and CDR2 YSYEKL. The CDR3 is 17 residues long. The J segment lost 2 bases and the V segment lost 7 bases, leaving 15 bases of the junction unmatched. The DNA of the CDR3 is TGCGCCAGCAACTCAAACCCGGGACAGGAATCTAACACTGAAGCTTTCTTT. It specifies CASNSNPGQESNTEAFF.

The rearrangement joins TRBV9 to TRBJ1-2, with D possibly matching TRBD1 (6 bases). The CDR3 covers 15 residues. Per germline, CDR1 SGDLS and CDR2 YYNGEE. With 4 bases removed from V and 6 bases from J, the gap between germline ends came to 19 bases. CDR3 nucleotide sequence: TGTGCCAGCAGCCCACCCAGGGGACGGGTCGATGGCTACACCTTC. It translates to CASSPPRGRVDGYTF.

The genes are TRBV5-4 and TRBJ1-1; the D is unclear. The V gene lost 0 bases and the J gene lost 2 bases, with 5 bases spanning the gap. CDR1 SGHNT and CDR2 YYREEE come from the germline V gene (reference sequence). The length of the CDR3 is 13 residues. As DNA, the CDR3 is TGTGCCAGCAGCTTGGAAGCCAACACTGAAGCTTTCTTT. Protein: CASSLEANTEAFF.

The V call is TRBV6-6, the J call TRBJ1-4; 8 bases line up with TRBD1. The germline gives CDR1 MNHNY, CDR2 SVGAGI (reference sequence). This CDR3 has 19 amino acids. The junction had 19 bases not matched to a gene; V was cut back by 5 bases and J by 5 bases. CDR3: CASSRRDRPKVRTNEKLFF. CDR3 bases: TGTGCCAGCAGTCGCCGGGACAGGCCTAAGGTCAGAACGAATGAAAAACTGTTTTTT.

This sequence joins TRBV15 and TRBJ2-7, with 10 bases lining up with TRBD1. The CDR3 runs to 19 residues. The ends lost 0 bases at V and 1 base at J; junction bases unmatched: 12. CDR1 is LNHNV and CDR2 is YYDKDF in the germline V gene (reference sequence). The chain's CDR3 is CATSRDRGTGTGVSYEQYF. DNA of the CDR3: TGTGCCACCAGCAGAGATAGGGGAACCGGGACAGGGGTTTCCTACGAGCAGTACTTC.

The V gene is TRBV7-9, the J gene TRBJ1-2; a possible D gene is TRBD1 (6 bases). CDR3 length: 13 residues. Trimming took off 5 bases at V and 9 bases at J, with 16 bases between the two ends. Germline CDR1 reads SEHNR; CDR2 reads FQNEAQ (reference sequence). The CDR3: CASSLPGQTSYTF. Written as DNA, the CDR3 is TGTGCCAGCAGCCTACCTGGACAGACCAGCTACACCTTC.

V gene TRBV28 combines with J gene TRBJ2-7; D perhaps matches TRBD2 (6 bases). The CDR3 sequence is 13 residues long. The V and J ends lost 7 bases and 6 bases respectively, with 16 bases between them. Germline CDR1 is MDHEN and CDR2 is SYDVKM. This chain's CDR3 is CASTQPGLPEQYF. CDR3 DNA sequence: TGTGCCAGCACCCAACCGGGACTTCCCGAGCAGTACTTC.

In its sample, this clone was seen once. This sequence joins TRBV23-1 and TRBJ1-6; D is perhaps TRBD1 (5 bases). TRBV23-1 is labeled an ORF, and its function is uncertain. V lost 2 bases, J lost 5 bases, and 13 bases lay in between. The CDR3 extends over 16 amino acids. The CDR3 spells CASSQADVTDNSPLHF. The DNA of the CDR3 is TGCGCCAGCAGTCAAGCGGATGTGACAGATAATTCACCCCTCCACTTT.

The chain employs TRBV9 and TRBJ2-7; a possible D gene is TRBD2 (6 bases). Deletions cut 0 bases from V and 7 bases from J, with 17 bases between. The CDR3 consists of 15 residues. CDR1 is SGDLS, CDR2 YYNGEE, per germline. The CDR3 DNA reads TGTGCCAGCAGCGTAGCTCAAGACAGCCGGGGGGAGCAGTACTTC. Protein: CASSVAQDSRGEQYF.

The chain combines TRBV7-3 with TRBJ2-2; D gene unclear. The CDR3 is 13 residues long. The V gene lost 1 base and the J gene lost 5 bases, with 5 bases spanning the gap. Per germline, CDR1 SGHTA and CDR2 FQGTGA. The DNA of the CDR3 is TGTGCCAGCAGCTTAAGTACAACCGGGGAGCTGTTTTTT. This codes for CASSLSTTGELFF.

The rearrangement uses TRBV7-8 and TRBJ2-3, with TRBD2 matching 12 bases. V dropped 5 bases and J dropped 1; count of bases not matched to a gene: 13. The germline gives CDR1 SGHVS, CDR2 FQNEAQ. This CDR3 is 19 amino acids long. The CDR3 region has the DNA TGTGCCAGCAGCCCCCGACTAGCGGGAGTAAGCTTGGGCACAGATACGCAGTATTTT. Translating it yields CASSPRLAGVSLGTDTQYF. The full variable domain, in which reference TRBV7-8 and TRBJ2-3 provide the parts outside the CDR3, is GAGVSQSPRYKVAKRGQDVALRCDPISGHVSLFWYQQALGQGPEFLTYFQNEAQLDKSGLPSDRFFAERPEGSVSTLKIQRTQQEDSAVYLCASSPRLAGVSLGTDTQYFGPGTRLTVL.

CDR3 protein: CASSARTVPYEQYF. Written as DNA, the CDR3 is TGTGCCAGCAGCGCCCGCACAGTACCGTACGAGCAGTACTTC. V usage is TRBV9 and J usage is TRBJ2-7; D remains ambiguous. Trimming removed 3 bases at V and 4 bases at J, with 14 bases between. This CDR3 has 14 residues. Germline CDR1 reads SGDLS; CDR2 reads YYNGEE.